The entry below gives a single T cell receptor beta chain sequence along with its context. The data belong to a study of blood T cell repertoires in COVID-19. The junction had 6 bases not matched to a gene; V was cut back by 6 bases and J by 8 bases. CDR1 is SNHLY, CDR2 FYNNEI, per germline. The CDR3 contains 14 residues. Under the authors' procedure: By means of reference gene primer amplification, nucleated cell counts were estimated. The table came from immunoSEQ multiplex PCR; TCRdb's copy has only in-frame clones and leaves some out. That table is the source of V, J and clone size, and D and trimming were worked out from the DNA. Found here are some 190,000 clones, over 75% of them singletons; the top ten hold roughly 11%.

This TCR was recovered from a human donor with active or convalescent COVID-19. The donor label of this sample is uncertain. J is TRBJ1-4 and V is TRBV2, with 10 bases fitting TRBD1. Material for sequencing was peripheral blood. CDR3 sequence: CASSARQGAEKLFF. CDR3 nucleotides: TGTGCCAGCAGCGCCAGACAGGGGGCAGAAAAACTGTTTTTT.